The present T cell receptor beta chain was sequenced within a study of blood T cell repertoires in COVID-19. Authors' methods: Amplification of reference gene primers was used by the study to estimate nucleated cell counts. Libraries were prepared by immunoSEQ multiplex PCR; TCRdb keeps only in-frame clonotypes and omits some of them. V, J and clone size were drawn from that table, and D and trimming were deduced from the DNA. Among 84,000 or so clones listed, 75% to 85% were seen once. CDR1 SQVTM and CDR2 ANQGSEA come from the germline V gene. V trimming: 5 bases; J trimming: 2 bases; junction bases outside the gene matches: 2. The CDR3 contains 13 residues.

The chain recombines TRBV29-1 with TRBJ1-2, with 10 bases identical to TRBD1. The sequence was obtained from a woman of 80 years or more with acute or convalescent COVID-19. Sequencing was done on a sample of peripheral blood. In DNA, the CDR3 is TGCAGCGTTAGGACAGGGGGGAACTATGGCTACACCTTC. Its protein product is CSVRTGGNYGYTF.